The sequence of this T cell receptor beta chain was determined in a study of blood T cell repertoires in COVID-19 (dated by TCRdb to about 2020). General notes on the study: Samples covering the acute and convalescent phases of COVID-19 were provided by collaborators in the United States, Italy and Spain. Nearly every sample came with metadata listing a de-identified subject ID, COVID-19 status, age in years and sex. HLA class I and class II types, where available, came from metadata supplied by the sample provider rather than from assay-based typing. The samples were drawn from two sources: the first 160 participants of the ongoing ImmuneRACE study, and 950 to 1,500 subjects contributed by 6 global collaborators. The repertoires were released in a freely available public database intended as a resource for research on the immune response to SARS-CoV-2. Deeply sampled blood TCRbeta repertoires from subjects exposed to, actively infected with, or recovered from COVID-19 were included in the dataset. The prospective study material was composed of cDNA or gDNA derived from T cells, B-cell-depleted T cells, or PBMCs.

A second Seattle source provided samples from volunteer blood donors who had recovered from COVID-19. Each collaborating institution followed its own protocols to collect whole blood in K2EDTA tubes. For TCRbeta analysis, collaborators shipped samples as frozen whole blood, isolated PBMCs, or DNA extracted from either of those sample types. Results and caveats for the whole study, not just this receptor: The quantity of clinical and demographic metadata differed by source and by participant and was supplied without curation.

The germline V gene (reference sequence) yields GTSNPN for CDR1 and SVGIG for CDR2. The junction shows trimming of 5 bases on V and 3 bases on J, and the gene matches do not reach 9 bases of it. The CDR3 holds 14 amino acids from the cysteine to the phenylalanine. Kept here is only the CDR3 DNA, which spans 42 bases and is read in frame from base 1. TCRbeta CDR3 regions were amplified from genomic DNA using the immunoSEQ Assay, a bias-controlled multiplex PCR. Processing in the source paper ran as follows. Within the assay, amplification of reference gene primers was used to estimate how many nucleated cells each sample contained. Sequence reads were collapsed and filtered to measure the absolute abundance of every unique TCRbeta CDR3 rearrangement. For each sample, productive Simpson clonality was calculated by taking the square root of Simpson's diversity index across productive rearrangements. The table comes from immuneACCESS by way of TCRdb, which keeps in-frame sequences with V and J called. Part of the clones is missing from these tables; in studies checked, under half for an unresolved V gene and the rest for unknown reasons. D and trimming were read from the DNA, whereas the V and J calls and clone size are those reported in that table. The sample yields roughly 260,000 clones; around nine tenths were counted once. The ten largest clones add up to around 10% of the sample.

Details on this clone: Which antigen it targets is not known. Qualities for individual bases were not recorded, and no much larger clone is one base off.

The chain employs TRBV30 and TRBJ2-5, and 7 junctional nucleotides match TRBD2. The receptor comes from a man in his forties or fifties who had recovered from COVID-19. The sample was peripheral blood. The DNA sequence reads TGTGCCTGGGGGTGGGGGAGGGCCGAAGAGACCCAGTACTTC. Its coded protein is CAWGWGRAEETQYF.